The clone carrying this TCR beta chain turned up a few times. This sample is part of a study of blood T cells in healthy people across ages. Then a second PCR, running roughly 7 to 12 cycles, was carried out with a sample-barcoded 5' primer and a J-beta primer mix. Using its own MiXCR run on the 5' RACE reads, TCRdb lists one record per CDR3 protein. Here the sample spans 800,000 or so distinct CDR3 sequences, around 45% being singletons. Every donor provided 8.5 to 10 milliliters of peripheral blood. Trimming pared 6 bases from V and 5 bases from J, leaving 13 bases between. The length of the CDR3 is 13 residues.

This TCR was recovered from a man older than 75 in good health. The source material was blood. The rearrangement joins TRBV12-3 or TRBV12-4 to TRBJ2-5; tentative D call: TRBD1 (6 bases). The CDR3, as DNA: TGTGCCAGCAGGCGGACAGACGGGGAGACCCAGTACTTC. It codes for CASRRTDGETQYF.